Presented here are 20 T cell receptor beta chains from one specimen sequenced in a study of cytomegalovirus exposure and HLA in healthy donors. It was with 60 Vbeta and 13 Jbeta primers that the PCR ran. Profiled with immunoSEQ multiplex PCR; TCRdb holds only in-frame clones, not every one. The sample totals more than 95,000 clones. The sample consisted of PBMCs. The receptors were sampled from a man aged 25 to 40 in good health and CMV-seronegative.

The chain joins TRBV7-6 to TRBJ1-1; D uncertain. V was pared by 4 bases and J by 9 bases, with 24 bases between. In germline, CDR1 is SGHVS, CDR2 FNYEAQ. CDR3 length: 16 amino acids. CDR3 coding DNA: TGTGCCAGCAGCTGGAGACCCGACGGAGGAAATTACAAAGCTTTCTTT. Encoded protein: CASSWRPDGGNYKAFF.

The chain joins TRBV30 to TRBJ1-2, with TRBD1 matching over 7 bases. J lost 6 bases, V lost 5 bases, and 12 bases had no gene match. Germline CDR1 and CDR2: GTSNPN and SVGIG (reference sequence). The CDR3 length is 14 residues. The CDR3 sequence: CAWARTGEGNGYTF. The CDR3 DNA sequence: TGTGCCTGGGCTCGAACAGGGGAAGGGAATGGCTACACCTTC.

V is TRBV30 and J is TRBJ2-7, with TRBD1 matching 10 bases. This CDR3 spans 15 amino acids. The V gene end was trimmed by 5 bases and the J gene end by 5 bases; junction bases not matched to a gene: 12. Germline V CDR1 and CDR2: GTSNPN, SVGIG (reference sequence). CDR3 DNA sequence: TGTGCCTGGGGGATTTTGGACAGGGGGTTGAACGAGCAGTACTTC. Amino acids: CAWGILDRGLNEQYF.

V is TRBV25-1 and J is TRBJ1-1; weak D call: TRBD1 (5 bases). The germline V gene has CDR1 MGHDK and CDR2 SYGVNS. The CDR3 runs to 13 residues. V dropped 3 bases and J dropped 5 bases, with 10 bases sitting between them. The CDR3 region is CASSDVRGTEAFF. In nucleotides, the CDR3 is TGTGCCAGCAGTGACGTTAGGGGAACTGAAGCTTTCTTT.

J is TRBJ2-7 and V is TRBV23-1; 7 nucleotides line up with TRBD1. TRBV23-1 is known as an ORF, though its function is uncertain. The CDR3 contains 14 residues. V was clipped by 8 bases and J by 4 bases; unmatched bases: 11. In nucleotides, the CDR3 is TGCGCCAGCTCGACAGGGAAAGGGGCTTACGAGCAGTACTTC. Its translation: CASSTGKGAYEQYF.

The chain recombines TRBV19 with TRBJ1-2; D is possibly TRBD1 (6 bases). From germline, CDR1 is LNHDA and CDR2 SQIVND (reference sequence). V shed 4 bases and J shed 4 bases, with 19 bases lying between them. CDR3 size: 16 residues. The CDR3 is CASSTSPRQALYGYTF. In DNA, the CDR3 is TGTGCCAGTAGTACCTCCCCGAGACAGGCTCTCTATGGCTACACCTTC.

The V call is TRBV5-5, the J call TRBJ1-5; TRBD1 might be the D (6 bases). CDR1 is SGHKS, CDR2 YYEKEE, per germline (reference sequence). The CDR3 extends over 15 amino acids. Deletions cut 5 bases from V and 1 base from J, with 13 bases between. CDR3 sequence: CASRAGTRSNQPQHF. In nucleotides, the CDR3 is TGTGCCAGCAGGGCCGGGACAAGAAGCAATCAGCCCCAGCATTTT.

The V gene is TRBV6-1, the J gene TRBJ2-5, with 10 bases identical to TRBD2. The CDR3 is 15 residues long. The V gene's germline CDR1 is MNHNS and CDR2 SASEGT. V was pared by 9 bases and J by 3 bases, with 10 bases of the junction left unmatched. The CDR3, as DNA: TGTGCCAGTGACAAGACTAGCGGGTACGAAGAGACCCAGTACTTC. As protein: CASDKTSGYEETQYF.

The V gene is TRBV5-5, the J gene TRBJ1-5; tentative D call: TRBD1 (6 bases). The CDR3 has 14 residues. Deletions cut 5 bases from V and 6 bases from J, with 15 bases between. Germline V gives CDR1 SGHKS, CDR2 YYEKEE (reference sequence). Written as DNA, the CDR3 is TGTGCCAGCAGGTTAGAGGGGGATGGTCAGCCCCAGCATTTT. It is translated as CASRLEGDGQPQHF.

The gene calls are TRBV7-2 and TRBJ1-2; possibly TRBD1 for D (5 bases). This CDR3 is built from 15 residues. With 5 bases removed from V and 0 bases from J, the gap between germline ends came to 13 bases. The germline gives CDR1 SGHTA, CDR2 FQGNSA. For the CDR3, the DNA is TGTGCCAGCAGCATCCGTACAGGATCTAACTATGGCTACACCTTC. This sequence encodes CASSIRTGSNYGYTF.

V usage is TRBV27 and J usage is TRBJ1-1; D gene uncertain. V was shortened by 6 bases and J by 0 bases, with 11 bases between the two germline ends. Germline V lookup: CDR1 MNHEY, CDR2 SMNVEV (reference sequence). The CDR3 covers 14 residues. CDR3 nucleotides: TGTGCCAGCAGACTTTCGACTGTGAACACTGAAGCTTTCTTT. This encodes CASRLSTVNTEAFF.

This sequence joins TRBV6-1 and TRBJ2-5, with D perhaps TRBD2 (6 bases). V lost 4 bases and J lost 5, with 14 bases in between. Per germline, CDR1 MNHNS and CDR2 SASEGT. The CDR3 is 14 residues long. The chain's CDR3 is CASSGVGGIETQYF. CDR3 sequence (DNA): TGTGCCAGCAGTGGGGTGGGGGGTATCGAGACCCAGTACTTC.

The rearrangement uses TRBV6-6 and TRBJ2-7; perhaps TRBD1 as D (6 bases). V was clipped by 4 bases and J by 6 bases, with 19 bases between them. Germline values: CDR1 MNHNY, CDR2 SVGAGI (reference sequence). This CDR3 is 15 amino acids long. CDR3 nucleotide sequence: TGTGCCAGCAGTTCCGCCGGGACATTAGGGGCCGAGCAGTACTTC. It specifies CASSSAGTLGAEQYF.

The chain recombines TRBV28 with TRBJ1-1, with a possible D match to TRBD1 (5 bases). The CDR3 runs 12 residues. V lost 6 bases and J 11 bases, leaving 16 bases between the germline ends. Germline values: CDR1 MDHEN, CDR2 SYDVKM. The chain's CDR3 is CASRPQGPRAFF. As DNA, the CDR3 is TGTGCCAGCAGGCCCCAGGGTCCTCGGGCTTTCTTT.

The chain uses TRBV6-5 and TRBJ1-1, with 9 bases aligning to TRBD1. Losses at the gene ends were 5 bases for V and 4 bases for J; bases not matched to a gene: 5. CDR1 and CDR2 (germline): MNHEY, SVGAGI. CDR3 length equals 14 residues. In nucleotides, the CDR3 is TGTGCCAGCAGTCGGACAGGGGACGGCACTGAAGCTTTCTTT. Translated, it gives CASSRTGDGTEAFF.

This chain joins TRBV7-6 and TRBJ2-7; tentatively, D is TRBD1 (6 bases). V lost 0 bases and J lost 5, with 8 bases in between. This CDR3 comprises 13 residues. Germline assignment: CDR1 SGHVS and CDR2 FNYEAQ. CDR3 nucleotides: TGTGCCAGCAGCTTAGCTCCAGGGGACGAGCAGTACTTC. Translation: CASSLAPGDEQYF.

J is TRBJ2-3 and V is TRBV7-2; tentative D call: TRBD1 (6 bases). V was pared by 1 base and J by 5 bases, with 13 bases between. This CDR3 region has 15 residues. Germline V gene data show CDR1 as SGHTA and CDR2 as FQGNSA. DNA of the CDR3: TGTGCCAGCAGCTTAGAACTTCTCAGGGGAGATACGCAGTATTTT. Its protein is CASSLELLRGDTQYF.

Points on this clone: The same CDR3 is also encoded by other DNA sequences in this sample. The chain joins TRBV18 to TRBJ1-1; D gene ambiguous. The CDR3 has 12 amino acids. V lost 6 bases to trimming and J lost 1 base, with 6 bases between them. CDR1 is KGHSH, CDR2 LQKENI, per germline. In DNA form, the CDR3 reads TGTGCCAGCTCCCGCGAGAACACTGAAGCTTTCTTT. It encodes CASSRENTEAFF.

The CDR3 loop is CASSQNPPAGGGEKLFF. For the CDR3, the DNA is TGCGCCAGCAGCCAAAACCCCCCTGCAGGGGGTGGGGAAAAACTGTTTTTT. The chain employs TRBV4-3 and TRBJ1-4; 7 nucleotides align to TRBD1. The CDR3 covers 17 residues. V shed 2 bases, J shed 8 bases, and the junction held 14 bases outside the gene matches. Germline CDR1 is LGHNA and CDR2 is YSLEER.

The chain recombines TRBV7-2 with TRBJ2-7; possibly TRBD2 for D (6 bases). Germline loops: CDR1 SGHTA, CDR2 FQGNSA. V was cut by 9 bases and J by 5 bases, with 20 bases left in between. CDR3 length: 14 residues. The CDR3 nucleotides read TGTGCCAGTAACCAAGGGGAGGAGTACGACGAGCAGTACTTC. Residues: CASNQGEEYDEQYF.